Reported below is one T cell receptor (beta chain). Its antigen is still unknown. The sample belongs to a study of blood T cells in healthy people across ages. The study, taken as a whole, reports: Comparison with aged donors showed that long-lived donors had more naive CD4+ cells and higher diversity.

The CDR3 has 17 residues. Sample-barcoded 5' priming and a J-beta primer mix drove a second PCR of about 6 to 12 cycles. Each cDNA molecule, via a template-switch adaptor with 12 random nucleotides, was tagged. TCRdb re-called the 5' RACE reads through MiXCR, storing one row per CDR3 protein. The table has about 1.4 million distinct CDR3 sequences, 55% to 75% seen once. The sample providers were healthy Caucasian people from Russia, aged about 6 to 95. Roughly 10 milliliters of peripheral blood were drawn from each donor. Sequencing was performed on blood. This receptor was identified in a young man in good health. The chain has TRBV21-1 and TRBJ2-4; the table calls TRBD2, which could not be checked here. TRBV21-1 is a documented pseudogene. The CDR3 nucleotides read TGTGCCAGCAGCAAAGAAGGCGGGCCGTTAGCCAAAAACATTCAGTACTTC. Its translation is CASSKEGGPLAKNIQYF.